The TCR beta chain described here comes from a study of blood T cell repertoires in COVID-19. CDR3 length: 16 amino acids. In the original workflow: How many nucleated cells were present was estimated from reference gene primer amplification. TCRdb keeps only in-frame clones here, not all; method: immunoSEQ multiplex PCR. That table furnishes V, J and clone size, whereas the DNA furnished D and trimming. The data contain about 200,000 clones, around nine tenths of them singletons. Sequenced sample: peripheral blood. This receptor was identified in a man in his forties or fifties with active or convalescent COVID-19. J is TRBJ1-6 and V is TRBV21-1; the listed D gene, TRBD1, was not tested against the DNA. TRBV21-1 has pseudogene status. CDR3 DNA sequence: TGTGCCAGCAGCAAATGGGGGGTGACAGGGATTCGGACCCTCCACTTT. As protein: CASSKWGVTGIRTLHF.